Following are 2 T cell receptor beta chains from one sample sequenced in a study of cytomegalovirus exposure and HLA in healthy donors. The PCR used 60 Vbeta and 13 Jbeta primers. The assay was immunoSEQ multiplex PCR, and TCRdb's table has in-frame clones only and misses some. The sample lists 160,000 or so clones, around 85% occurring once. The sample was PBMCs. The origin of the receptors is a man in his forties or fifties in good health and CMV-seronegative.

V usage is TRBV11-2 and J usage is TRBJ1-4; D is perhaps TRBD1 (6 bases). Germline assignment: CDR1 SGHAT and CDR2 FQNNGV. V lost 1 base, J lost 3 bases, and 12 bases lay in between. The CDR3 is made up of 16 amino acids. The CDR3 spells CASSLGTGQSNEKLFF. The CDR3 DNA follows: TGTGCCAGCAGCTTAGGAACCGGACAGTCTAATGAAAAACTGTTTTTT.

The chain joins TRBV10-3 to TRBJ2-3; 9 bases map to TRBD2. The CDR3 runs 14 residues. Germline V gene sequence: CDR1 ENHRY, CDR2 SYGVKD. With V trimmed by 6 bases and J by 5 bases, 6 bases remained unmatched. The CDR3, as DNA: TGTGCCATCAGGGCGGGGGGGCCCGGAGATACGCAGTATTTT. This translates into CAIRAGGPGDTQYF.